Listed here are 15 T cell receptor beta chains from one sample, sequenced in a study of CD8+CD57+ T cells in acquired aplastic anemia. TCR beta VDJ and CDR3 were profiled, and genomic DNA was the template. MiXCR, run by TCRdb on the reads, gives a single entry per CDR3 protein. Of just over 400,000 distinct CDR3 sequences in the sample, roughly 68% were seen once. The specimen sequenced was sorted CD4+, CD8+, or CD8+CD57+ T cells (not recorded which) from PBMCs. The receptors here all came from a human donor in good health, serving as a control.

The rearrangement links TRBV25-1 to TRBJ2-7; unclear D gene. The germline gives CDR1 MGHDK, CDR2 SYGVNS. The CDR3 totals 13 residues. V was pared by 11 bases and J by 3 bases, with 17 bases between. CDR3 protein: CAGRESVSYEQYF. CDR3 DNA: TGTGCCGGCCGTGAATCGGTCAGCTACGAGCAGTACTTC.

The chain has TRBV12-3 or TRBV12-4 and TRBJ2-3; tentatively, D is TRBD1 or TRBD2 (5 bases each). CDR3 size: 14 residues. V dropped 9 bases and J dropped 2 bases, with 15 bases sitting between them. The CDR3 loop reads CASGPGPFTDTQYF. The CDR3 DNA sequence: TGTGCCAGTGGCCCGGGACCGTTCACAGATACGCAGTATTTT.

This clonotype turned up a few times. The CDR3 region is CSARGLVNSPLHF. As DNA, the CDR3 is TGCAGTGCTAGGGGTCTAGTTAATTCACCCCTCCACTTT. The V call is TRBV20-1, the J call TRBJ1-6; D ambiguous. V was pared by 3 bases and J by 6 bases, with 9 bases between. Germline-derived CDR1 and CDR2 are DFQATT and SNEGSKA (reference sequence). CDR3 length equals 13 residues.

About this clonotype itself: A junction end diverges from the germline sequence, so it may reflect a read error. The rearrangement links TRBV2 to TRBJ1-6; D gene ambiguous. Germline V gene lookup returns CDR1 SNHLY and CDR2 FYNNEI. CDR3 length: 14 residues. DNA for the CDR3: TGTGCCACCAGCCGAGATTCTGGGAATACACCCCTCCATTTT. This sequence encodes CATSRDSGNTPLHF. The full variable domain, its missing parts supplied by reference TRBV2 and TRBJ1-6, is EPEVTQTPSHQVTQMGQEVILRCVPISNHLYFYWYRQILGQKVEFLVSFYNNEISEKSEIFDDQFSVERPDGSNFTLKIRSTKLEDSAMYFCATSRDSGNTPLHFGNGTRLTVT.

This rearrangement joins TRBV7-8 to TRBJ2-7; D is perhaps TRBD1 (6 bases). This CDR3 region has 13 residues. V was clipped by 8 bases and J by 3 bases, with 14 bases between them. Germline V gene sequence: CDR1 SGHVS, CDR2 FQNEAQ. DNA of the CDR3: TGTGCCAGCTCCCGGGACATGGGCTACGAGCAGTACTTC. It is translated as CASSRDMGYEQYF.

The J gene is TRBJ1-2, the V gene TRBV2, with D perhaps matching TRBD1 (5 bases). Germline V gene lookup returns CDR1 SNHLY and CDR2 FYNNEI. The CDR3 runs 15 residues. Trimming stripped 4 bases from V and 7 bases from J, with 19 bases between. The CDR3 reads CASSARSARDGGYTF. CDR3 nucleotides: TGTGCCAGCAGTGCGAGGTCGGCCAGGGACGGTGGCTACACCTTC.

With regard to this clonotype: The CDR3 ends on some other residue instead of the conserved phenylalanine or tryptophan, so this is likely a read error. The DNA is left out, because the CDR3 cannot be placed on it with certainty; the CDR3 is given as TCRdb lists it. The rearrangement uses TRBV11-2 and TRBJ2-5; whether TRBD2, the table's D call, matches the DNA was not checked. Germline loops: CDR1 SGHAT, CDR2 FQNNGV. The CDR3 length is 17 residues, termini included. The CDR3 is CASSLGGTRNYGYTFGS.

Many counts were recorded for this clonotype. The CDR3 sequence: CASSQDLQGLSYNSPLHF. CDR3 coding DNA: TGTGCCAGCAGCCAAGATTTGCAGGGACTTTCTTATAATTCACCCCTCCACTTT. This chain joins TRBV4-2 and TRBJ1-6, with D possibly being TRBD1 (5 bases). V was shortened by 0 bases and J by 4 bases, with 16 bases between the two germline ends. The CDR3 is made up of 18 amino acids. The V gene's germline CDR1 is LGHNA and CDR2 YNFKEQ.

The V call is TRBV7-2, the J call TRBJ2-5, with TRBD2 identical over 14 bases. The V segment lost 5 bases and the J segment 3 bases; nucleotides outside the gene matches: 5. This CDR3 is 16 amino acids long. CDR1 SGHTA and CDR2 FQGNSA come from the germline V gene. The CDR3 DNA follows: TGTGCCAGCAGCCGGATGACTAGCGGGGGGGAAGAGACCCAGTACTTC. Protein sequence: CASSRMTSGGEETQYF.

Regarding this clonotype: Since the CDR3 does not end with the conserved phenylalanine or tryptophan, this likely comes from a read error. No DNA is shown, since the ends of the CDR3 on it are uncertain; the CDR3 is the one TCRdb lists. The chain has TRBV7-3 and TRBJ2-1; no DNA check was done on the table's D call, TRBD2. The germline V gene encodes CDR1 SGHTA and CDR2 FQGTGA. Including both end residues, the CDR3 is 13 amino acids long. The CDR3 sequence is CASSPSGTRDSPL.

This clonotype was counted ten times or more. The rearrangement joins TRBV7-2 to TRBJ2-1; D unclear. The CDR3 consists of 12 residues. V lost 4 bases to trimming and J lost 6 bases, with 7 bases between them. Germline V gene data show CDR1 as SGHTA and CDR2 as FQGNSA. This CDR3 is CASSSYPNEQFF. CDR3 DNA sequence: TGTGCCAGCAGCTCCTACCCCAATGAGCAGTTCTTC. Together with reference TRBV7-2 and TRBJ2-1, the CDR3 gives the full variable domain: GAGVSQSPSNKVTEKGKDVELRCDPISGHTALYWYRQSLGQGLEFLIYFQGNSAPDKSGLPSDRFSAERTGGSVSTLTIQRTQQEDSAVYLCASSSYPNEQFFGPGTRLTVL.

On this clonotype itself: One end of the junction does not line up with germline, which may come from a read error. The CDR3 reads CATSRGGREETQYF. The CDR3 DNA sequence: TGCGCCACCAGCAGAGGAGGACGGGAGGAGACCCAGTACTTC. This chain joins TRBV5-1 and TRBJ2-5; D is possibly TRBD2 (6 bases). The germline CDR1 and CDR2 sequences are SGHRS and YFSETQ. The CDR3 consists of 14 residues.

Concerning this clonotype itself: Without the conserved terminal phenylalanine or tryptophan, this CDR3 likely stems from a read error. Because the CDR3's place on the DNA is in doubt, the DNA is left out and the CDR3 is given as listed by TCRdb. The gene calls are TRBV7-7 and TRBJ1-2; the table gives TRBD1 as D, unverified against the DNA. Ends included, the CDR3 has 13 residues. CDR1 and CDR2 from the germline V gene are SSHAT and FNYEAQ (reference sequence). CDR3 sequence: CASSSGQEGAISP.

In its sample, this clonotype was seen many times. This rearrangement joins TRBV20-1 to TRBJ2-7, with TRBD1 matching over 7 bases. V dropped 5 bases and J dropped 2; count of bases not matched to a gene: 6. The CDR3 extends over 13 amino acids. The germline gives CDR1 DFQATT, CDR2 SNEGSKA (reference sequence). CDR3 DNA sequence: TGCAGTGCTTTTCCCGGACAGGCCTACGAGCAGTACTTC. This sequence encodes CSAFPGQAYEQYF.

The chain recombines TRBV15 with TRBJ1-5; 10 bases align to TRBD1. The germline V gene encodes CDR1 LNHNV and CDR2 YYDKDF (reference sequence). This CDR3 has 20 residues. The V and J ends lost 3 bases and 1 base, in that order; junction bases with no gene match: 15. CDR3 residues: CATSSDKRDRGPGSNQPQHF. DNA of the CDR3: TGTGCCACCAGCAGTGATAAGAGGGACAGGGGTCCTGGGAGCAATCAGCCCCAGCATTTT.